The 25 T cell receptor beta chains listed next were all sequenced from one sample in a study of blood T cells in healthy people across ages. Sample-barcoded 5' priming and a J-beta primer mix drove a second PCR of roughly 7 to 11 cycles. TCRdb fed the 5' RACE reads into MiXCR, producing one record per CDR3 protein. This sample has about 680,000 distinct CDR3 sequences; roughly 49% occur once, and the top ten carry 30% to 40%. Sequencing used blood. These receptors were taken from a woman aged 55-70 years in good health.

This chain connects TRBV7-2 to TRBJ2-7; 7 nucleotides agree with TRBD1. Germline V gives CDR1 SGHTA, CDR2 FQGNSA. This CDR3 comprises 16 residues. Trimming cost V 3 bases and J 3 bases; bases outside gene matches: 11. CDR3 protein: CASSFPGTALSYEQYF. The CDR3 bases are TGTGCCAGCAGCTTCCCAGGGACAGCTCTCAGCTACGAGCAGTACTTC.

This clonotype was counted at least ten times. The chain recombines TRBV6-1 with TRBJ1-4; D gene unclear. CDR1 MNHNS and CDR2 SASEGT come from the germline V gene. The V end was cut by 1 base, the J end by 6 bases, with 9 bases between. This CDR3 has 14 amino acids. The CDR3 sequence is CASSEDFGDEKLFF. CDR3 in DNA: TGTGCCAGCAGTGAAGACTTCGGCGATGAAAAACTGTTTTTT.

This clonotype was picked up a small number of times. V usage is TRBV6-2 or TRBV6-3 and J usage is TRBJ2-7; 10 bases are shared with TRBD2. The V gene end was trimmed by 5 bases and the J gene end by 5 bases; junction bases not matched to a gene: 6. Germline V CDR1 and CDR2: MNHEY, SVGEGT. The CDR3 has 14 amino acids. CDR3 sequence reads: CASSLAGVGDEQYF. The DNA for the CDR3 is TGTGCCAGCAGTCTAGCGGGAGTGGGTGACGAGCAGTACTTC.

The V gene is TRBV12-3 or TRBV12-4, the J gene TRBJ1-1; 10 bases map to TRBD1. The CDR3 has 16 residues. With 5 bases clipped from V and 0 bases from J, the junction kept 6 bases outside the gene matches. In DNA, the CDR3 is TGTGCCAGCAGTCGACAGGGGGCTATCATGAACACTGAAGCTTTCTTT. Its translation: CASSRQGAIMNTEAFF.

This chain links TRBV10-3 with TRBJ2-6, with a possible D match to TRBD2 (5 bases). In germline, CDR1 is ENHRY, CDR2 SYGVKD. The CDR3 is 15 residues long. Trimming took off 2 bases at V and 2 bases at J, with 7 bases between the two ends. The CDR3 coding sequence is TGTGCCATCAGTGAGGCGAGGGCTGGGGCCAACGTCCTGACTTTC. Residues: CAISEARAGANVLTF.

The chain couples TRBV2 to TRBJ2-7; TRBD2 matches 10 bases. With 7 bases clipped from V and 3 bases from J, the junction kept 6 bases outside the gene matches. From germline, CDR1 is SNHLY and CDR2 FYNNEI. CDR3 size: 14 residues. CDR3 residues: CASTGLAGDYEQYF. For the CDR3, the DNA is TGTGCCAGCACCGGGCTAGCGGGAGACTACGAGCAGTACTTC.

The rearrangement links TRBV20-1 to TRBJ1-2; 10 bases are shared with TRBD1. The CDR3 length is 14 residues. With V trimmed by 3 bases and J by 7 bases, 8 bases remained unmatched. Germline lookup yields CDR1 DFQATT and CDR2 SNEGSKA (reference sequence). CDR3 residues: CSARAGTGDFGYTF. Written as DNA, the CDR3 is TGCAGTGCTAGGGCCGGGACAGGGGACTTTGGCTACACCTTC.

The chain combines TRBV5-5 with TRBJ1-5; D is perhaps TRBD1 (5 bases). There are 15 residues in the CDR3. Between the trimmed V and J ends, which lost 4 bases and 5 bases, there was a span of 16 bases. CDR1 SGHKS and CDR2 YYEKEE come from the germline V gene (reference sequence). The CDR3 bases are TGTGCCAGCAGCCGTAAAGGGGACTCTGATCAGCCCCAGCATTTT. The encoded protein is CASSRKGDSDQPQHF.

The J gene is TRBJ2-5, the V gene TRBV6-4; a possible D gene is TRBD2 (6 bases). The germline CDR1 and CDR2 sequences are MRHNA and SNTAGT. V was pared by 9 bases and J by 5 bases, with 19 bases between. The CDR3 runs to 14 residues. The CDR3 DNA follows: TGTGCCAGACCCTGGGACCTACGGGAGGAGACCCAGTACTTC. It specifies CARPWDLREETQYF.

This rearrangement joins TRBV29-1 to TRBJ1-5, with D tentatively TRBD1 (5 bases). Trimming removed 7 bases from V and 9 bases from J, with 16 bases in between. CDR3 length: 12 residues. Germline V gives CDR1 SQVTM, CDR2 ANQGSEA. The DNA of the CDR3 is TGCAGCGGCGCCCGTTCCGGGGGGCCCCAGCATTTT. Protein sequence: CSGARSGGPQHF.

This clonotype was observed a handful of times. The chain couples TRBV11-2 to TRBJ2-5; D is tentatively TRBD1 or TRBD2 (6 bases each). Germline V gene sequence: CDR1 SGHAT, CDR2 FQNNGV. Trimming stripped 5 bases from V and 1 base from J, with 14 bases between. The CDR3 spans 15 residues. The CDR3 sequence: CASSPVGGGQETQYF. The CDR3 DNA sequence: TGTGCCAGCAGCCCCGTGGGGGGCGGCCAAGAGACCCAGTACTTC.

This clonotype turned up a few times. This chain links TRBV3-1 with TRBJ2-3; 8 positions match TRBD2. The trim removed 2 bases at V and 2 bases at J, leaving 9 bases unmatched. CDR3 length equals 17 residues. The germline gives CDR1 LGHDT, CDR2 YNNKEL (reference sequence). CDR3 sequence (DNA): TGTGCCAGCAGCCAAAGGCGGGAGGTTGGAAACACAGATACGCAGTATTTT. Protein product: CASSQRREVGNTDTQYF.

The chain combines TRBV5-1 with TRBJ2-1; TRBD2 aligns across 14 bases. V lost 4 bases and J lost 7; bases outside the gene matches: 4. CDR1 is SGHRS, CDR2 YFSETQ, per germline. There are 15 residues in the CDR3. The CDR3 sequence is CASSPGTSGSNEQFF. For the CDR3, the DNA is TGCGCCAGCAGCCCAGGGACTAGCGGGAGTAATGAGCAGTTCTTC.

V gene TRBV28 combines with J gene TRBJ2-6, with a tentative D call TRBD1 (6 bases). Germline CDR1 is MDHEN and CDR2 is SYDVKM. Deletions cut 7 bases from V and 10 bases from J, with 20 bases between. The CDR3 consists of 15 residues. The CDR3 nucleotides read TGTGCCAGCACGGAGGCCACAGGGTGGTTGAACGTCCTGACTTTC. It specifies CASTEATGWLNVLTF.

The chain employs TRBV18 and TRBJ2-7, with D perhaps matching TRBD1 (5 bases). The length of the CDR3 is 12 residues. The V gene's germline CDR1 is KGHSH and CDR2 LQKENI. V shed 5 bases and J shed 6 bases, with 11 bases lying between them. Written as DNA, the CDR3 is TGTGCCAGCTCAATCCAGGGTAGCGAGCAGTACTTC. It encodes CASSIQGSEQYF. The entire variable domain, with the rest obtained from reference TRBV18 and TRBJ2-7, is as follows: NAGVMQNPRHLVRRRGQEARLRCSPMKGHSHVYWYRQLPEEGLKFMVYLQKENIIDESGMPKERFSAEFPKEGPSILRIQQVVRGDSAAYFCASSIQGSEQYFGPGTRLTVT.

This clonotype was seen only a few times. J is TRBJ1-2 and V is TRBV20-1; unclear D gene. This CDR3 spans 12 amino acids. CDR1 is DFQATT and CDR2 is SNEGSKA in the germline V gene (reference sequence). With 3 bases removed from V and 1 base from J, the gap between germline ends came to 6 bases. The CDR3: CSARDGNYGYTF. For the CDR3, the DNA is TGCAGTGCTAGGGACGGTAACTATGGCTACACCTTC.

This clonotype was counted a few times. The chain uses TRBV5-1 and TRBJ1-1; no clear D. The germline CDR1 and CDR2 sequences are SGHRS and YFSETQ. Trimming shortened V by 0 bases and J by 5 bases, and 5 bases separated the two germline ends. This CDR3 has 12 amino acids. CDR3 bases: TGCGCCAGCAGCTTGGGGCAGACTGAAGCTTTCTTT. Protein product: CASSLGQTEAFF.

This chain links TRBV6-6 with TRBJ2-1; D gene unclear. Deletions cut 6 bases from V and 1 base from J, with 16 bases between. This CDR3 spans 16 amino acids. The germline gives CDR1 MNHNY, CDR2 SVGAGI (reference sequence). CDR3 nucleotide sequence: TGTGCCAGCAGGACGCGAATAGGCACATCCTACAATGAGCAGTTCTTC. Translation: CASRTRIGTSYNEQFF.

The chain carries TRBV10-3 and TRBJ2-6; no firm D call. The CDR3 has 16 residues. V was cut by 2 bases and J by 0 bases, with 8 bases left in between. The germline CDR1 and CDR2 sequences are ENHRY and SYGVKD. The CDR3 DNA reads TGTGCCATCAGTGAGGGGCGGAGCTCTGGGGCCAACGTCCTGACTTTC. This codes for CAISEGRSSGANVLTF.

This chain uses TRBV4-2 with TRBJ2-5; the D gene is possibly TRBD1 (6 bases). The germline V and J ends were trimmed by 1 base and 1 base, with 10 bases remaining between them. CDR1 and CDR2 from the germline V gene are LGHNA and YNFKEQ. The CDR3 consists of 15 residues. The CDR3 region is CASSQGAQGQETQYF. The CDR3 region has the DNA TGTGCCAGCAGCCAAGGGGCACAGGGCCAAGAGACCCAGTACTTC.

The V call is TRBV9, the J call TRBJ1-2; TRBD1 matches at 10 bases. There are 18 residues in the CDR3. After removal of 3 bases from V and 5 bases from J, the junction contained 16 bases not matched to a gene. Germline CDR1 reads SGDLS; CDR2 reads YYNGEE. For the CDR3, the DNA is TGTGCCAGCAGCGACCGGACCGGGACAGGGGCAATAGAATATGGCTACACCTTC. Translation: CASSDRTGTGAIEYGYTF.

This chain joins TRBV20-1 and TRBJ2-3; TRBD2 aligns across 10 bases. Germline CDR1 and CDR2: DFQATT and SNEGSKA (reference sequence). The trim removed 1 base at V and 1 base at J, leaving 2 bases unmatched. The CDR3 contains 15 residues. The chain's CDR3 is CSARGGTSGTDTQYF. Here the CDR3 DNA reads TGCAGTGCTAGAGGTGGGACTAGCGGCACAGATACGCAGTATTTT.

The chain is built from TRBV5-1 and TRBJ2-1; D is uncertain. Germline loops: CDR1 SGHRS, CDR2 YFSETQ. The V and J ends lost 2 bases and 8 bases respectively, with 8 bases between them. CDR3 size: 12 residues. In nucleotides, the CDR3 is TGCGCCAGCAGCTTCCCGAGCGATGAGCAGTTCTTC. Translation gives CASSFPSDEQFF.

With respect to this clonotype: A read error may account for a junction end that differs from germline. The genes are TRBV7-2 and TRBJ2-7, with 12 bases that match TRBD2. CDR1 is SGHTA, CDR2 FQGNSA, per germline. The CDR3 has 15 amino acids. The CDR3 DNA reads TGTGCCAGCAGCTTGACTAGCGGGAGCTCCTACGAGCTGTACTTC. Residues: CASSLTSGSSYELYF.

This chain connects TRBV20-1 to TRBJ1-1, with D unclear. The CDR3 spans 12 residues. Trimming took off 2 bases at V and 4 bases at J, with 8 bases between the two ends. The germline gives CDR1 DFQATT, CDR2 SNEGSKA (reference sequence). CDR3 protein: CSARQDVTEAFF. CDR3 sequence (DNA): TGCAGTGCTAGACAGGACGTCACTGAAGCTTTCTTT.